The 21 T cell receptor beta chains in this list originate from one sample, sequenced in a study of T cell repertoires in cytomegalovirus infection. TCRdb redid the calling of the reads with MiXCR, one entry per CDR3 protein. The sample lists tens of thousands of distinct CDR3 sequences, around 30% occurring once. For these receptors, no antigen is known. The material sequenced was PBMCs, sequenced either directly or after in vitro stimulation (not recorded which). The origin of the receptors is a human donor in good health (CMV status not recorded). Some clones in this sample may be carry-over from other donors' samples.

The chain uses TRBV12-3 or TRBV12-4 and TRBJ2-7, with D perhaps TRBD1 or TRBD2 (6 bases each). The germline V and J ends were trimmed by 4 bases and 4 bases, with 14 bases remaining between them. The CDR3 covers 14 residues. This chain's CDR3 is CASSWGAVGYEQYF. CDR3 bases: TGTGCCAGCAGTTGGGGGGCAGTAGGGTACGAGCAGTACTTC.

The chain joins TRBV6-2 or TRBV6-3 to TRBJ2-7; weak D call: TRBD2 (6 bases). This CDR3 is built from 15 residues. Trimming removed 4 bases from V and 3 bases from J, with 16 bases in between. Germline V gene lookup returns CDR1 MNHEY and CDR2 SVGEGT. The CDR3 DNA sequence: TGTGCCAGCAGTTCCGGGACTGGACATAACTACGAGCAGTACTTC. Its translation: CASSSGTGHNYEQYF.

The sample holds a few counts of this clonotype. J is TRBJ2-4 and V is TRBV12-5; TRBD2 agrees at 8 bases. This CDR3 region has 15 residues. Unmatched junction bases numbered 4, after V lost 1 base and J lost 5 bases. CDR1 LGHNT and CDR2 FRNRAP come from the germline V gene. The DNA for the CDR3 is TGTGCTAGTGGTTTGGGTAGCGGGGCCCAAAACATTCAGTACTTC. Residues: CASGLGSGAQNIQYF.

This clonotype was seen a few times. The chain is built from TRBV14 and TRBJ2-5; D unclear. The CDR3 consists of 11 residues. Germline loops: CDR1 SGHDN, CDR2 FVKESK. Written as DNA, the CDR3 is TGTGCGGTCGGAAGGCAAGAGACCCAGTACTTC. Translated, it gives CAVGRQETQYF.

The gene calls are TRBV11-2 and TRBJ1-6; D unclear. Germline CDR1 reads SGHAT; CDR2 reads FQNNGV. This CDR3 has 15 residues. Trimming cost V 5 bases and J 8 bases, with 16 bases left between them. In DNA form, the CDR3 reads TGTGCCAGCAGCCCCCGATGGGGAAACTATTCACCCCTCCACTTT. Protein product: CASSPRWGNYSPLHF.

The chain is built from TRBV7-7 and TRBJ2-5; tentatively, D is TRBD1 (6 bases). Germline CDR1 reads SSHAT; CDR2 reads FNYEAQ (reference sequence). V dropped 0 bases and J dropped 5 bases, with 13 bases sitting between them. The CDR3 is 15 amino acids. The CDR3 DNA sequence: TGTGCCAGCAGCTTAGCCGGCAGGGGCTGGGAGACCCAGTACTTC. Its protein product is CASSLAGRGWETQYF.

The chain couples TRBV28 to TRBJ1-4, with TRBD1 as a possible D gene (6 bases). The germline V gene has CDR1 MDHEN and CDR2 SYDVKM. CDR3 length: 21 amino acids. Deletions cut 5 bases from V and 0 bases from J, with 28 bases between. The CDR3 coding sequence is TGTGCCAGCAGTGTCCAGGGGTTAGGCAGGCTCCCTTTATCAACTAATGAAAAACTGTTTTTT. Protein: CASSVQGLGRLPLSTNEKLFF. The full variable domain, in which reference TRBV28 and TRBJ1-4 provide the parts outside the CDR3, is DVKVTQSSRYLVKRTGEKVFLECVQDMDHENMFWYRQDPGLGLRLIYFSYDVKMKEKGDIPEGYSVSREKKERFSLILESASTNQTSMYLCASSVQGLGRLPLSTNEKLFFGSGTQLSVL.

The chain carries TRBV7-9 and TRBJ1-6; 8 nucleotides match TRBD1. The CDR3 is 14 amino acids. Germline V gene data show CDR1 as SEHNR and CDR2 as FQNEAQ (reference sequence). V gave up 2 bases and J gave up 9 bases; unmatched junction bases: 3. In nucleotides, the CDR3 is TGTGCCAGCAGCTTAACCGGACAGGGTTCACCCCTCCACTTT. Residues: CASSLTGQGSPLHF.

This clonotype was detected only a few times. This chain uses TRBV7-9 with TRBJ2-1; perhaps TRBD2 as D (6 bases). CDR1 and CDR2 (germline): SEHNR, FQNEAQ (reference sequence). The CDR3 extends over 13 amino acids. V dropped 4 bases and J dropped 8 bases, with 12 bases sitting between them. The CDR3, as DNA: TGTGCCAGCAGCTCACGGAGGGACGATGAGCAGTTCTTC. It is translated as CASSSRRDDEQFF.

The chain uses TRBV2 and TRBJ2-2; unclear D gene. Trimming shortened V by 3 bases and J by 1 base, and 9 bases separated the two germline ends. The CDR3 totals 15 residues. CDR1 and CDR2 from the germline V gene are SNHLY and FYNNEI. The CDR3 spells CASSEPSRNTGELFF. CDR3 nucleotides: TGTGCCAGCAGTGAGCCCTCAAGGAACACCGGGGAGCTGTTTTTT.

This clonotype was recorded a few times. The chain is built from TRBV12-3 or TRBV12-4 and TRBJ2-1; D may be TRBD1 or TRBD2 (5 bases each). The CDR3 contains 14 residues. V was clipped by 5 bases and J by 5 bases, with 13 bases between them. CDR3: CASSRQVGDNEQFF. CDR3 DNA sequence: TGTGCCAGCAGTCGCCAGGTGGGGGACAATGAGCAGTTCTTC.

For the CDR3, the DNA is TGTGCCAGCAGCCGGATAATGCGGGAGCAGTACTTC. This sequence encodes CASSRIMREQYF. The chain joins TRBV14 to TRBJ2-7; D remains unclear. Trimming took off 4 bases at V and 7 bases at J, with 11 bases between the two ends. Germline lookup yields CDR1 SGHDN and CDR2 FVKESK. The CDR3 runs 12 residues.

This clonotype was detected only a few times. The chain carries TRBV27 and TRBJ1-5; the D is unclear. V lost 0 bases and J 3 bases, leaving 3 bases between the germline ends. The germline V gene encodes CDR1 MNHEY and CDR2 SMNVEV (reference sequence). The CDR3 totals 13 residues. CDR3 coding DNA: TGTGCCAGCAGTTTATCATCCAATCAGCCCCAGCATTTT. This gives the protein CASSLSSNQPQHF.

Here the CDR3 reads CASDGTSGGYGDTQYF. CDR3 bases: TGCGCCAGTGACGGGACTAGCGGGGGGTATGGAGATACGCAGTATTTT. V gene TRBV10-2 combines with J gene TRBJ2-3; 15 positions agree with TRBD2. The germline V gene encodes CDR1 WSHSY and CDR2 SAAADI. This CDR3 has 16 amino acids. Trimming removed 9 bases from V and 5 bases from J; junction bases left unmatched: 9.

This CDR3 is CASSLSQSYEQYF. In DNA, the CDR3 is TGTGCCAGCAGCTTGAGTCAGAGCTACGAGCAGTACTTC. V and J are TRBV7-2 and TRBJ2-7; D call uncertain. This CDR3 region has 13 residues. The germline V gene encodes CDR1 SGHTA and CDR2 FQGNSA. Trimming stripped 3 bases from V and 3 bases from J, with 9 bases between. The full variable domain, with the rest looked up from reference TRBV7-2 and TRBJ2-7, is GAGVSQSPSNKVTEKGKDVELRCDPISGHTALYWYRQSLGQGLEFLIYFQGNSAPDKSGLPSDRFSAERTGGSVSTLTIQRTQQEDSAVYLCASSLSQSYEQYFGPGTRLTVT.

V usage is TRBV20-1 and J usage is TRBJ1-6, with 7 bases matching TRBD1. Germline loops: CDR1 DFQATT, CDR2 SNEGSKA (reference sequence). This CDR3 contains 15 residues. CDR3 amino acids: CSAGRDSILNSPLHF. The CDR3 DNA sequence: TGCAGCGCCGGAAGGGACAGCATCCTGAATTCACCCCTCCACTTT.

This clonotype has a count of ten or more. The chain has TRBV7-6 and TRBJ2-1, with D perhaps given as TRBD1 or TRBD2 (5 bases each). This CDR3 region has 16 residues. Germline V gene data show CDR1 as SGHVS and CDR2 as FNYEAQ. V was shortened by 1 base and J by 6 bases, with 16 bases between the two germline ends. In DNA, the CDR3 is TGTGCCAGCAGCTTAGAGTTGAGCGGAAGGGGCAATGAGCAGTTCTTC. Amino acid sequence: CASSLELSGRGNEQFF.

The rearrangement uses TRBV10-3 and TRBJ2-7; D remains ambiguous. This CDR3 contains 12 residues. Trimming stripped 7 bases from V and 3 bases from J, with 10 bases between. Germline values: CDR1 ENHRY, CDR2 SYGVKD. The DNA for the CDR3 is TGTGCCATCACCGGGCAGGACTACGAGCAGTACTTC. It specifies CAITGQDYEQYF.

This clonotype has only a few counts. The V gene is TRBV4-3, the J gene TRBJ2-7, with TRBD2 matching 15 bases. The CDR3 runs to 20 residues. Germline CDR1 LGHNA, CDR2 YSLEER. V lost 6 bases to trimming and J lost 7 bases; unmatched junction nucleotides: 22. DNA for the CDR3: TGCGCCAGCAGGGGTGGGCGGACCGGGACTAGCGGGAGGTATCCGGCGGAGCAGTACTTC. Protein sequence: CASRGGRTGTSGRYPAEQYF.

The V gene is TRBV9, the J gene TRBJ1-1; D possibly corresponds to TRBD1 (5 bases). In germline, CDR1 is SGDLS, CDR2 YYNGEE. The CDR3 runs to 17 residues. Trimming pared 4 bases from V and 5 bases from J, leaving 24 bases between. The CDR3 loop reads CASSIQPAGSGNTEAFF. DNA for the CDR3: TGTGCCAGCAGCATCCAACCCGCAGGGTCTGGAAATACTGAAGCTTTCTTT.

This clonotype has a handful of counts. V gene TRBV19 combines with J gene TRBJ2-2, with D tentatively TRBD1 or TRBD2 (6 bases each). Trimming cost V 9 bases and J 4 bases, with 15 bases left between them. Germline loops: CDR1 LNHDA, CDR2 SQIVND (reference sequence). This CDR3 is 14 amino acids long. CDR3 nucleotide sequence: TGTGCCAGCAAAGGGTGGGGGGCCACCGGGGAGCTGTTTTTT. Protein sequence: CASKGWGATGELFF.